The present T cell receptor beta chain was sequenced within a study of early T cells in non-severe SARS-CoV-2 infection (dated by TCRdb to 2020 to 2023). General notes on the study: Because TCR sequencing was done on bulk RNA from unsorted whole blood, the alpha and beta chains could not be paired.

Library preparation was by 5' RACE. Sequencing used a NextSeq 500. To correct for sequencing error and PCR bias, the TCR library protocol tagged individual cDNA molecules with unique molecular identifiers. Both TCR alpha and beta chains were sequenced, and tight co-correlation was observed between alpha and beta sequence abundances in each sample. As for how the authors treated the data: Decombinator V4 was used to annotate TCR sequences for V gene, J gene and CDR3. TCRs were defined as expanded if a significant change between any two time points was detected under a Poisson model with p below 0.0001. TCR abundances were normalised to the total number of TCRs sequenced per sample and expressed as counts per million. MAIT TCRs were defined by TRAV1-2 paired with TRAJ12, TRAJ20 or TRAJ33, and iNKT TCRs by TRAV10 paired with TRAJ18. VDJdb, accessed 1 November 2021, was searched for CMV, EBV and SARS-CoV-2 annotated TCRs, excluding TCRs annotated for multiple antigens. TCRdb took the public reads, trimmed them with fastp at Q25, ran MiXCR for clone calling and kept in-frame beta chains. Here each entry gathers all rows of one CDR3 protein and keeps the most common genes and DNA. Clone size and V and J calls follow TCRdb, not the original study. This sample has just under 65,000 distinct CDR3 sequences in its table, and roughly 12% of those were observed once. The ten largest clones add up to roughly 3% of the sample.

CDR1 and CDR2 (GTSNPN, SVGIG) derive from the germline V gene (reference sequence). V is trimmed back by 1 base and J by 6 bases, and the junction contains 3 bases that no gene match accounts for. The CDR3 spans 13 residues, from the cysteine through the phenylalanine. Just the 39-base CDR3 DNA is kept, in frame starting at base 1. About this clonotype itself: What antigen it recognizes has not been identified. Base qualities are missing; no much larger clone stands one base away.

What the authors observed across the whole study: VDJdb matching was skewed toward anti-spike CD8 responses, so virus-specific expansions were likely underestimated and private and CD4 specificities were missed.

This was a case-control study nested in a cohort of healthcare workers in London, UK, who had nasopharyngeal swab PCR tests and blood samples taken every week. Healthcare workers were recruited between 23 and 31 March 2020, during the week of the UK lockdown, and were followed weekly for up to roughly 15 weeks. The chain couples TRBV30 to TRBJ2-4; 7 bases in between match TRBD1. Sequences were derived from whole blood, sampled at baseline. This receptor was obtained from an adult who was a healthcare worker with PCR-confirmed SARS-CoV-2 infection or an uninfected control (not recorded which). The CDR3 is CAWSDGTVNIQYF. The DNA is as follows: TGTGCCTGGAGTGATGGGACAGTAAACATTCAGTACTTC.